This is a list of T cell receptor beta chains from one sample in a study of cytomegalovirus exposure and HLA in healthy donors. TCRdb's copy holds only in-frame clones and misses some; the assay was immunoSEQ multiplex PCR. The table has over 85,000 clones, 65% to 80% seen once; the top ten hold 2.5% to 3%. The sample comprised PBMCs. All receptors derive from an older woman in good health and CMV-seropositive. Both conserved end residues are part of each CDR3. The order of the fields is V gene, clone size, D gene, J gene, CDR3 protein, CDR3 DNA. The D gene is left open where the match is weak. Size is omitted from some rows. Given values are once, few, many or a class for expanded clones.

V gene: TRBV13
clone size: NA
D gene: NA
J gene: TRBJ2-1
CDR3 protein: CASSTIAPTPLHNEQFF
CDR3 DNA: TGTGCCAGCAGCACTATAGCGCCTACCCCACTACACAATGAGCAGTTCTTC

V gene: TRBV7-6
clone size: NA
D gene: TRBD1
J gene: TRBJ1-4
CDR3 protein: CASSAGTGYEKLFF
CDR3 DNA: TGTGCCAGCAGCGCCGGGACAGGCTATGAAAAACTGTTTTTT

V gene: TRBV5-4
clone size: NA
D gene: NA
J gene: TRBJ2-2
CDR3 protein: CASRQDRTTGELFF
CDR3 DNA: TGTGCCAGCAGACAGGACCGAACGACCGGGGAGCTGTTTTTT

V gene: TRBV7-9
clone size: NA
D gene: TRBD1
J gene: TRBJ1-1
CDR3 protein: CATQGDSLFEAFF
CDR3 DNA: TGTGCCACACAAGGGGACAGCCTATTTGAAGCCTTCTTT

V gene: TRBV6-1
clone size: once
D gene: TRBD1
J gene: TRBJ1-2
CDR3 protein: CASKSGTEYGYTF
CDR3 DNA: TGTGCCAGCAAGTCCGGGACAGAGTATGGCTACACCTTC

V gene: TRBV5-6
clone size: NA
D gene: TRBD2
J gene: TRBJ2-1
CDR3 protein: CASSELVTSGYNEQFF
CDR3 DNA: TGTGCCAGCAGCGAGCTCGTTACTAGCGGGTACAATGAGCAGTTCTTC

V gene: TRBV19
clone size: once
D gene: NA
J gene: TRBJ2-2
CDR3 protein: CASSIVRGGELFF
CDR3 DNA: TGTGCCAGTAGTATAGTTCGCGGCGGGGAGCTGTTTTTT

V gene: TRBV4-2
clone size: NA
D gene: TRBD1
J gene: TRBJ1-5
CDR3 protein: CASSQGLDRGSNQPQHF
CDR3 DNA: TGTGCCAGCAGCCAAGGCCTTGACAGGGGAAGCAATCAGCCCCAGCATTTT

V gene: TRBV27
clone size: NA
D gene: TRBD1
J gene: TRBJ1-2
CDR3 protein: CASSLFADRSIYGYTF
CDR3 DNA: TGTGCCAGCAGTTTATTCGCGGACAGGTCCATCTATGGCTACACCTTC

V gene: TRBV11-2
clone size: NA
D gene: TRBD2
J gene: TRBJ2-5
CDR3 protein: CASSTTSGRARKTQYF
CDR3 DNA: TGTGCCAGCAGCACGACTAGCGGGAGGGCCCGAAAGACCCAGTACTTC

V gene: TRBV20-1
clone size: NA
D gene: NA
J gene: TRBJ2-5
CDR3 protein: CSAPGETQYF
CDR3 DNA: TGCAGTGCCCCGGGAGAGACCCAGTACTTC

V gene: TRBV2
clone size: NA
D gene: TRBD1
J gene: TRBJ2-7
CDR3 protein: CASRRLTGIYEQYF
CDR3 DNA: TGTGCCAGCAGAAGATTGACAGGGATATACGAGCAGTACTTC

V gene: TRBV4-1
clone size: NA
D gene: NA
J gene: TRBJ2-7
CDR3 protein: CASSPGLDAVGREQYF
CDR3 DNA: TGCGCCAGCAGCCCGGGATTGGACGCAGTAGGGCGCGAGCAGTACTTC

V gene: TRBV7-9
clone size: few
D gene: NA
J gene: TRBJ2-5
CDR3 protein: CASSVPPISWLAEETQYF
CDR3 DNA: TGTGCCAGCAGCGTGCCCCCCATATCTTGGCTAGCCGAGGAGACCCAGTACTTC

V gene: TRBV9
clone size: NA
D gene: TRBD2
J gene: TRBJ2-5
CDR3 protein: CASSYSGGGVETQYF
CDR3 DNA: TGTGCCAGCAGCTACAGCGGGGGGGGCGTAGAGACCCAGTACTTC

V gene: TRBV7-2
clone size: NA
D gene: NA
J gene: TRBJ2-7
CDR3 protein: CASSLRYEQYF
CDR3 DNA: TGTGCCAGCAGCTTACGTTACGAGCAGTACTTC

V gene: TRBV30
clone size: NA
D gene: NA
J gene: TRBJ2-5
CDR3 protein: CAWSIGGPETQYF
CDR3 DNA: TGTGCCTGGAGTATCGGGGGTCCGGAGACCCAGTACTTC

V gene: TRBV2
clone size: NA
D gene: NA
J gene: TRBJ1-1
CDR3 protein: CASSPVSNTEAFF
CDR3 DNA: TGTGCCAGCAGTCCCGTGTCTAACACTGAAGCTTTCTTT

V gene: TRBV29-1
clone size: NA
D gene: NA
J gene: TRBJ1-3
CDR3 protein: CSVRGPAGGNTIYF
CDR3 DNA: TGCAGCGTCCGCGGGCCCGCCGGCGGAAACACCATATATTTT

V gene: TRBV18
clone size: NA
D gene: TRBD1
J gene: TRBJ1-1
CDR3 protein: CASSLTSGTGGMTEAFF
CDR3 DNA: TGTGCCAGCTCACTTACATCTGGGACAGGGGGCATGACTGAAGCTTTCTTT

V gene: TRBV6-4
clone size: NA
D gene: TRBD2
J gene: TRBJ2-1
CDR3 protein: CASSATGTSNEQFF
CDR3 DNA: TGTGCCAGCAGTGCCACCGGGACTAGCAATGAGCAGTTCTTC

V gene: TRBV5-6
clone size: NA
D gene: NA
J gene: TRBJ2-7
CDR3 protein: CASSPRDFPTYEQYF
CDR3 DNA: TGTGCCAGCAGCCCCCGGGACTTTCCGACCTACGAGCAGTACTTC

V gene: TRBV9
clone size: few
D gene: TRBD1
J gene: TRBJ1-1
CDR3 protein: CASSLQGHSTEAFF
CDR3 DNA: TGTGCCAGCAGTCTACAGGGGCATAGCACTGAAGCTTTCTTT

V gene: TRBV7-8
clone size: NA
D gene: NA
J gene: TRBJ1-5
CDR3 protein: CASSKDSNQPQHF
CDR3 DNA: TGTGCCAGCAGCAAAGACAGTAATCAGCCCCAGCATTTT

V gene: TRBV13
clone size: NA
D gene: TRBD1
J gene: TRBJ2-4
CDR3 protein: CASSYRGEAKNIQYF
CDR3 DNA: TGTGCCAGCAGCTACAGGGGGGAAGCCAAAAACATTCAGTACTTC

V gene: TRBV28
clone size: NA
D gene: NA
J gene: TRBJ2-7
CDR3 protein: CASSLGGQAYEQYF
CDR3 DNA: TGTGCCAGCAGTTTAGGGGGACAAGCCTACGAGCAGTACTTC

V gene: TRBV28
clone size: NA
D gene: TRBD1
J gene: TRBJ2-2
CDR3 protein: CASRPTGFAGELFF
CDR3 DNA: TGTGCCAGCAGACCGACAGGGTTCGCCGGGGAGCTGTTTTTT

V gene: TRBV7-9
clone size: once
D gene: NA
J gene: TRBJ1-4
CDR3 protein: CSSSPGGWGEKLFF
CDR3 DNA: TGTTCCAGCAGCCCCGGGGGTTGGGGTGAAAAACTGTTTTTT

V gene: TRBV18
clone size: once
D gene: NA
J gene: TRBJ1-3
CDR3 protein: CASSPDFLTGNTIYF
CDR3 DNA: TGTGCCAGCTCACCGGACTTCCTAACTGGAAACACCATATATTTT

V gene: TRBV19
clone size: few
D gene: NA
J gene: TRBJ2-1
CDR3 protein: CASSIVRGKYNEQFF
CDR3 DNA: TGTGCCAGTAGTATAGTTCGCGGGAAATACAATGAGCAGTTCTTC

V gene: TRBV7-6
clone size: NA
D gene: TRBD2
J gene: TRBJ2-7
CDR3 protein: CASSSIAGGLSYEQYF
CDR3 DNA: TGTGCCAGCAGCTCAATAGCGGGAGGGCTATCCTACGAGCAGTACTTC

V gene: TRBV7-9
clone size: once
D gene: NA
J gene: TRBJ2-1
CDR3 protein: CASSLGLGGTLYNEQFF
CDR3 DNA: TGTGCCAGCAGCTTAGGGTTGGGGGGAACCCTTTACAATGAGCAGTTCTTC

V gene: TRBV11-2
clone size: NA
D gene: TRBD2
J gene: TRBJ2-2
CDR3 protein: CASSSRLAGEVGELFF
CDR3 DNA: TGTGCCAGCAGCTCGCGACTAGCGGGAGAAGTCGGGGAGCTGTTTTTT

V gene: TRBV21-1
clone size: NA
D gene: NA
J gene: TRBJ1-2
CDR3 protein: CASSFRQGANYGYTF
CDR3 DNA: TGTGCCAGCAGCTTCCGACAGGGGGCCAACTATGGCTACACCTTC

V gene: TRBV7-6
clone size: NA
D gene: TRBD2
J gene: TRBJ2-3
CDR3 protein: CASSPDGGLAYTDTQYF
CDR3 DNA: TGTGCCAGCAGCCCAGATGGGGGACTAGCGTACACAGATACGCAGTATTTT

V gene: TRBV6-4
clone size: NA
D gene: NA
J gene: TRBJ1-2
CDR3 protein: CANYPGCNYGYTF
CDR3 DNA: TGTGCCAACTATCCTGGGTGTAACTATGGCTACACCTTC

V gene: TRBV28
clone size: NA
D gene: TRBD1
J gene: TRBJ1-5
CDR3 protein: CASSLQGAGQPQHF
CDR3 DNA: TGTGCCAGCAGTTTACAGGGGGCCGGGCAGCCCCAGCATTTT

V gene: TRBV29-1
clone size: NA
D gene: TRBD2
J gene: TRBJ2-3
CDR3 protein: CSVGTSGRRSDTQYF
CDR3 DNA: TGCAGCGTGGGGACTAGCGGGAGACGCTCAGATACGCAGTATTTT

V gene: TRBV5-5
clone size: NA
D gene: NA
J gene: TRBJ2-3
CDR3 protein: CASSFDRNGGDTQYF
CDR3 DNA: TGTGCCAGCAGCTTCGACAGGAATGGTGGAGATACGCAGTATTTT

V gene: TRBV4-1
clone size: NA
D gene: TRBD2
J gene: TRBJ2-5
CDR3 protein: CASSRRPGTSGSGETQYF
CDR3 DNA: TGCGCCAGCAGCCGACGACCCGGGACTAGCGGGAGCGGGGAGACCCAGTACTTC

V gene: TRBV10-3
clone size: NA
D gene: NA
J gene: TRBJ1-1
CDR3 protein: CAISELGEKTEAFF
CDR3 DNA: TGTGCCATCAGTGAGTTAGGAGAAAAGACTGAAGCTTTCTTT

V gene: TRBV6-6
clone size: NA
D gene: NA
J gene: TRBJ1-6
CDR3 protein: CASSYETVSSPLHF
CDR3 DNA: TGTGCCAGCAGTTACGAGACAGTCAGTTCACCCCTCCACTTT

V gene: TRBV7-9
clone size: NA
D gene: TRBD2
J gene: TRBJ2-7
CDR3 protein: CSSSPRTSGITYEQYF
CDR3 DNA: TGTTCCAGCAGCCCGAGGACTAGCGGGATTACCTACGAGCAGTACTTC

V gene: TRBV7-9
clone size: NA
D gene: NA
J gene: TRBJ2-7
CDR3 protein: CASSLDTLGGTNEQYF
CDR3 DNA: TGTGCCAGCAGCTTAGATACCTTAGGGGGTACGAACGAGCAGTACTTC

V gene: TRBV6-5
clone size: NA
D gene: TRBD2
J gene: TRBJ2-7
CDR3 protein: CVSGASGRFGEQYF
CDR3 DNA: TGTGTCTCGGGCGCTAGCGGGAGGTTTGGCGAGCAGTACTTC

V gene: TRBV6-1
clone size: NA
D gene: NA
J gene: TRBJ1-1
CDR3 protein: CASSELSQSTEAFF
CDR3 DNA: TGTGCCAGCAGTGAACTTTCTCAGTCCACTGAAGCTTTCTTT

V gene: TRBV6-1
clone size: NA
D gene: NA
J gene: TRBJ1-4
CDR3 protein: CASSLAGVGEKLFF
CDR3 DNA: TGTGCCAGCAGTTTGGCCGGGGTTGGCGAAAAACTGTTTTTT

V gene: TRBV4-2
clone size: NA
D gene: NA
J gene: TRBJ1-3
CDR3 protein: CASSQENKHGISGNTIYF
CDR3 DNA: TGTGCCAGCAGCCAAGAAAACAAGCACGGGATCTCTGGAAACACCATATATTTT

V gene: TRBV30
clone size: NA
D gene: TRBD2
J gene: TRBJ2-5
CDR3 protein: CAWSGASGRVVETQYF
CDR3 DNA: TGTGCCTGGAGTGGGGCTAGCGGGAGAGTCGTGGAGACCCAGTACTTC

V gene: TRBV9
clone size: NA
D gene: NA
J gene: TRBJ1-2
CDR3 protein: CASSVVRGTLPSYGYTF
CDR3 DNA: TGTGCCAGCAGCGTAGTTCGTGGGACACTACCTTCCTATGGCTACACCTTC

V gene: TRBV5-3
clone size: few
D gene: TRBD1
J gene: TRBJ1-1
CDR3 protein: CAPQGGAFF
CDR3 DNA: TGTGCCCCCCAGGGGGGAGCTTTCTTT